This entry is about one T cell receptor beta chain. Its antigen is undetermined. The data originate from a study of cytomegalovirus exposure and HLA in healthy donors. Study-level findings and limits: One cluster of highly shared sequence variants probably arose as a sequencing artifact. The only immune exposure information that was available was CMV serostatus.

There are 12 residues in the CDR3. Trimming removed 2 bases from V and 2 bases from J, with 4 bases in between. Per the germline V gene, CDR1 is SGHDN and CDR2 is FVKESK. The primer mix had 60 Vbeta and 13 Jbeta primers. Per the authors' pipeline: Later analysis identified tens of millions of unique TCR beta chains, roughly 11 million shared. Sequencing used immunoSEQ multiplex PCR; TCRdb keeps in-frame clones, though not all of them. From that table come the V and J calls and clone size; the DNA was used to work out D and trimming. This sample has roughly 190,000 clones, with more than 65% found just once.

This sequence was found in a girl aged 10 to 17 in good health and CMV-seropositive. The chain recombines TRBV14 with TRBJ2-7; D unresolved. The sample comprised PBMCs. The CDR3 loop reads CASSQRPYEQYF. For the CDR3, the DNA is TGTGCCAGCAGCCAACGTCCCTACGAGCAGTACTTC.